Shown below are 12 T cell receptor beta chains from a single sample sequenced in a study of T cells in Graves' hyperthyroidism and ophthalmopathy. Amplified TCR beta CDR3 regions derived from RNA transcripts. A first-round RT-PCR of the TCR CDR3 used the HTBI primer set. One entry per CDR3 protein, called by TCRdb with MiXCR from the multiplex PCR reads. The table includes around 350,000 distinct CDR3 sequences, about 18% detected once. The sequenced material came from blood. Receptor source: a woman aged 18-29 years with Graves' hyperthyroidism.

The sample holds many counts of this clonotype. The V call is TRBV12-3 or TRBV12-4, the J call TRBJ2-7; weak D call: TRBD1 (6 bases). The CDR3 sequence is 14 residues long. Trimming took off 2 bases at V and 1 base at J, with 9 bases between the two ends. In DNA, the CDR3 is TGTGCCAGCAGTTTAACAGGGTTGTCCTACGAGCAGTACTTC. This gives the protein CASSLTGLSYEQYF.

This clonotype appeared many times. The chain links TRBV12-3 or TRBV12-4 to TRBJ2-5; the match to TRBD2 covers 7 bases. CDR3 size: 17 residues. J was trimmed by 2 bases and V by 5 bases; bases with no gene match: 14. The CDR3 loop is CASSTRRQLARQETQYF. The CDR3 DNA follows: TGTGCCAGCAGTACCCGCCGCCAACTAGCGAGACAAGAGACCCAGTACTTC.

This clonotype came up many times. The CDR3 sequence: CASSGGVTGELFF. In DNA, the CDR3 is TGTGCCAGCAGTGGCGGGGTCACCGGGGAGCTGTTTTTT. The chain is built from TRBV6-1 and TRBJ2-2; D possibly corresponds to TRBD2 (6 bases). V was clipped by 4 bases and J by 4 bases, with 7 bases between them. This CDR3 contains 13 residues. The germline V gene encodes CDR1 MNHNS and CDR2 SASEGT.

Many counts were recorded for this clonotype. The chain carries TRBV5-6 and TRBJ1-2; D possibly corresponds to TRBD1 (5 bases). Germline V CDR1 and CDR2: SGHDT, YYEEEE. With 2 bases removed from V and 3 bases from J, the gap between germline ends came to 8 bases. The CDR3 has 13 amino acids. CDR3 region: CASSLGHHYGYTF. The CDR3 coding sequence is TGTGCCAGCAGCTTAGGACACCACTATGGCTACACCTTC.

A remark on this clonotype: Its ends do not fully match the called genes, so a read error is possible. CDR3 sequence: CAISETGTLGQPQHF. In nucleotides, the CDR3 is TGTGCCATCAGTGAGACGGGCACCCTGGGTCAGCCCCAGCATTTT. The rearrangement links TRBV12-3 or TRBV12-4 to TRBJ1-5; D is undetermined. The CDR3 covers 15 residues.

The V gene is TRBV6-1, the J gene TRBJ1-5; TRBD1 is a possible D gene (6 bases). CDR1 and CDR2 (germline): MNHNS, SASEGT. This CDR3 comprises 13 residues. The V end was cut by 7 bases, the J end by 5 bases, with 12 bases between. CDR3 in DNA: TGTGCCAGCAATCTACAGGGATATCAGCCCCAGCATTTT. It encodes CASNLQGYQPQHF.

In its sample, this clonotype was seen many times. J is TRBJ1-1 and V is TRBV2; 7 bases are shared with TRBD1. The germline V gene encodes CDR1 SNHLY and CDR2 FYNNEI. After removal of 6 bases from V and 5 bases from J, the junction contained 9 bases not matched to a gene. The CDR3 runs 14 residues. CDR3 sequence reads: CASRGRGKSTEAFF. In DNA, the CDR3 is TGTGCCAGCAGAGGCAGGGGGAAGAGTACTGAAGCTTTCTTT. The whole variable domain, remainder taken from reference TRBV2 and TRBJ1-1, is EPEVTQTPSHQVTQMGQEVILRCVPISNHLYFYWYRQILGQKVEFLVSFYNNEISEKSEIFDDQFSVERPDGSNFTLKIRSTKLEDSAMYFCASRGRGKSTEAFFGQGTRLTVV.

This clonotype has a count of ten or more. The chain couples TRBV10-2 to TRBJ1-2; D is unclear. Trimming removed 4 bases at V and 7 bases at J, with 16 bases between. CDR3 size: 14 residues. Germline CDR1 reads WSHSY; CDR2 reads SAAADI. CDR3 amino acids: CASSGVVRTGGYTF. In nucleotides, the CDR3 is TGCGCCAGCAGTGGGGTTGTGAGGACGGGTGGCTACACCTTC.

The sample holds many counts of this clonotype. The gene calls are TRBV28 and TRBJ1-2, with 7 bases matching TRBD1. Germline-derived CDR1 and CDR2 are MDHEN and SYDVKM. The J segment lost 7 bases and the V segment lost 3 bases, leaving 8 bases of the junction unmatched. This CDR3 comprises 14 residues. CDR3 sequence: CASSFGAGGGGYTF. CDR3 sequence (DNA): TGTGCCAGCAGTTTCGGGGCAGGGGGAGGTGGCTACACCTTC.

This clonotype was observed a single time. The chain uses TRBV11-2 and TRBJ2-5; 7 bases align to TRBD1. Unmatched junction bases numbered 15, after V lost 1 base and J lost 13 bases. This CDR3 comprises 15 residues. Germline V gene sequence: CDR1 SGHAT, CDR2 FQNNGV. CDR3 sequence: CASSLAGTEQETRYF. CDR3 nucleotide sequence: TGTGCCAGCAGCTTAGCTGGGACAGAGCAAGAGACGCGGTACTTC. The full variable domain, completed using reference TRBV11-2 and TRBJ2-5, is EAGVAQSPRYKIIEKRQSVAFWCNPISGHATLYWYQQILGQGPKLLIQFQNNGVVDDSQLPKDRFSAERLKGVDSTLKIQPAKLEDSAVYLCASSLAGTEQETRYFGPGTRLLVL.

Only a few counts were recorded for this clonotype. This rearrangement joins TRBV3-1 to TRBJ2-5; D is uncertain. The V end lost 1 base, the J end lost 5 bases, and 11 bases lay between the germline ends. This CDR3 has 14 amino acids. Germline V lookup: CDR1 LGHDT, CDR2 YNNKEL (reference sequence). CDR3 protein: CASSQAGQSETQYF. CDR3 coding DNA: TGTGCCAGCAGCCAAGCTGGGCAGTCGGAGACCCAGTACTTC.

A word on this clonotype: Germline is not matched at one junction end, which may reflect a read error. This chain uses TRBV11-2 with TRBJ1-5; D not certain. CDR1 and CDR2 from the germline V gene are SGHAT and FQNNGV. The CDR3 is 15 residues long. The CDR3 spells CASGLGIGGNQPQHF. As DNA, the CDR3 is TGTGCCAGCGGCTTAGGGATAGGAGGCAATCAGCCCCAGCATTTT. The full variable domain, with the rest looked up from reference TRBV11-2 and TRBJ1-5, is EAGVAQSPRYKIIEKRQSVAFWCNPISGHATLYWYQQILGQGPKLLIQFQNNGVVDDSQLPKDRFSAERLKGVDSTLKIQPAKLEDSAVYLCASGLGIGGNQPQHFGDGTRLSIL.